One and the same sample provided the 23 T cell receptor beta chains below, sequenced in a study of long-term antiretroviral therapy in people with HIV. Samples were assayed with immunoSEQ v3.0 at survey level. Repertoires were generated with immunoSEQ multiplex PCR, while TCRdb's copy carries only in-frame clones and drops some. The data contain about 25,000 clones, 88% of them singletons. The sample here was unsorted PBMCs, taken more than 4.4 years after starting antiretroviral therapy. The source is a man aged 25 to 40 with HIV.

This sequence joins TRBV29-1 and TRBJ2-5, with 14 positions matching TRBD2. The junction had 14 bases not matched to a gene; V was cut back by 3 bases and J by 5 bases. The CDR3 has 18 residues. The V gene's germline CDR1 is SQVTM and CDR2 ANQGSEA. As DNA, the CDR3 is TGCAGCGTTGAGGGACTAGCGGGAGTCCGACCAATTGTGGAGACCCAGTACTTC. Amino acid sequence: CSVEGLAGVRPIVETQYF.

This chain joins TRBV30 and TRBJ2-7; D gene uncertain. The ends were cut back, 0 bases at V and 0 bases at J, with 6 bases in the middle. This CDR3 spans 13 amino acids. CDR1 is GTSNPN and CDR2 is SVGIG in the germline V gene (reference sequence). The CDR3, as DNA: TGTGCCTGGAGTGTACGAGCCTCCTACGAGCAGTACTTC. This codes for CAWSVRASYEQYF.

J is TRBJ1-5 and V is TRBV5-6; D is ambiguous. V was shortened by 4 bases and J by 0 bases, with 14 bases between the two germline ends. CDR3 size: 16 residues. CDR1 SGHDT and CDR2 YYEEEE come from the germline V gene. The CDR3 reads CASSGPTAYSNQPQHF. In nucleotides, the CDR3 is TGTGCCAGCAGCGGCCCTACAGCTTATAGCAATCAGCCCCAGCATTTT.

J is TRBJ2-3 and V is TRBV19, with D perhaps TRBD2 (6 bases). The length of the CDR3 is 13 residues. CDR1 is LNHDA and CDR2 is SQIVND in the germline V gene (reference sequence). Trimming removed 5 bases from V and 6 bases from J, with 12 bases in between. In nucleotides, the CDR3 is TGTGCCAGTAGTGCCCTCGGAGGGGATACGCAGTATTTT. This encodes CASSALGGDTQYF. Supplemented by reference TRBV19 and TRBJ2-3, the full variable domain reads DGGITQSPKYLFRKEGQNVTLSCEQNLNHDAMYWYRQDPGQGLRLIYYSQIVNDFQKGDIAEGYSVSREKKESFPLTVTSAQKNPTAFYLCASSALGGDTQYFGPGTRLTVL.

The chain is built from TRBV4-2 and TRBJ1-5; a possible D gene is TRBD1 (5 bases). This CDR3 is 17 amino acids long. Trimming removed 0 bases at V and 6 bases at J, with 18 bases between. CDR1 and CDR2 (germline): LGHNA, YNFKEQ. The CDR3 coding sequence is TGTGCCAGCAGCCAAGATGGGACCCGCCAGGTCCGTCAGCCCCAGCATTTT. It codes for CASSQDGTRQVRQPQHF.

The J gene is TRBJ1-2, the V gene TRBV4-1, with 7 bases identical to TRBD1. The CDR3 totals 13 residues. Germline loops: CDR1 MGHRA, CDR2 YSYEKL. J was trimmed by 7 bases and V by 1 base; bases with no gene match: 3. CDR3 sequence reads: CASSQVSGGGYTF. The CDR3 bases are TGCGCCAGCAGCCAAGTTTCAGGGGGTGGCTACACCTTC.

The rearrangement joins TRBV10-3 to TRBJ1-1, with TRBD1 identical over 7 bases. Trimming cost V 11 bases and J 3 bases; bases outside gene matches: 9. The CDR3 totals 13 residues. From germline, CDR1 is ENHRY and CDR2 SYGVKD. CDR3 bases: TGTGCCTCATGGACAGGCAGGGACACTGAAGCTTTCTTT. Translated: CASWTGRDTEAFF.

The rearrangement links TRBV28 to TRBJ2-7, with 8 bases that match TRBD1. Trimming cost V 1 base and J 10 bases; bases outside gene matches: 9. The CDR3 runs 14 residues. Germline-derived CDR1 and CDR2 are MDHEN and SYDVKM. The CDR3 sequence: CASSLSGQGASQYF. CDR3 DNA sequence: TGTGCCAGCAGTTTATCCGGACAGGGAGCTTCCCAGTACTTC.

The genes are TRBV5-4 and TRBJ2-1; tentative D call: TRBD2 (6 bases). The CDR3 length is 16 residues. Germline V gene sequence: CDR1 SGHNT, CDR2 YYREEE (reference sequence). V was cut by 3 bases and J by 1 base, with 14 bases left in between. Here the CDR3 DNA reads TGTGCCAGCAGCTCCGGCGGGGCGGGGTCCTACAATGAGCAGTTCTTC. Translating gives CASSSGGAGSYNEQFF.

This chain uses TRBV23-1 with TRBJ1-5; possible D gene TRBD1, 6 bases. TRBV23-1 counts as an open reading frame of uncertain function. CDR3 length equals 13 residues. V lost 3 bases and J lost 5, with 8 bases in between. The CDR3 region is CASSQGADQPQHF. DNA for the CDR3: TGCGCCAGCAGTCAGGGGGCGGATCAGCCCCAGCATTTT.

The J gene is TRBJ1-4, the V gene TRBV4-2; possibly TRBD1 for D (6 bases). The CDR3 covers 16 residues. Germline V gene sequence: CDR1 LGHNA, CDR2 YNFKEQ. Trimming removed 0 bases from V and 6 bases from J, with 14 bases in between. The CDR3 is CASSQEGSQGDEKLFF. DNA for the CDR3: TGTGCCAGCAGCCAAGAGGGTTCACAGGGAGATGAAAAACTGTTTTTT.

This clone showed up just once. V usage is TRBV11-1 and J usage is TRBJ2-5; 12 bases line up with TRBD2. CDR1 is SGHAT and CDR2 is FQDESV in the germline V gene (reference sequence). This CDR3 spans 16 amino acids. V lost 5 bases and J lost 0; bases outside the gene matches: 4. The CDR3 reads CASSPRLAGDQETQYF. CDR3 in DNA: TGTGCCAGCAGCCCCCGACTAGCGGGGGACCAAGAGACCCAGTACTTC.

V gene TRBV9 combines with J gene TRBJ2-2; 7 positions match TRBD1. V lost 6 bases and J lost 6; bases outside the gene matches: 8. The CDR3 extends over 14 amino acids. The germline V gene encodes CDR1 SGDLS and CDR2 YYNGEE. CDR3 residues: CASTDRRGSGELFF. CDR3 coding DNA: TGTGCCAGCACGGACAGGAGAGGTTCCGGGGAGCTGTTTTTT.

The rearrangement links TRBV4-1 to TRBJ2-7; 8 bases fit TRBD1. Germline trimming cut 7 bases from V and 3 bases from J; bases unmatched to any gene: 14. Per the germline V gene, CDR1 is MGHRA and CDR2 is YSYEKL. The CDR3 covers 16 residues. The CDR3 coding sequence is TGCGCCAGCACGCTACCCGGAGGACAGGGTCGCTACGAGCAGTACTTC. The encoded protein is CASTLPGGQGRYEQYF.

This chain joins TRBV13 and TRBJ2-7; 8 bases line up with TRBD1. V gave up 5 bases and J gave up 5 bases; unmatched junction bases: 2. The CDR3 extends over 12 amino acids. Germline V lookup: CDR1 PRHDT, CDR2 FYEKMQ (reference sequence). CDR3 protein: CASSRTGNEQYF. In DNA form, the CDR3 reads TGTGCCAGCAGCCGGACAGGGAACGAGCAGTACTTC.

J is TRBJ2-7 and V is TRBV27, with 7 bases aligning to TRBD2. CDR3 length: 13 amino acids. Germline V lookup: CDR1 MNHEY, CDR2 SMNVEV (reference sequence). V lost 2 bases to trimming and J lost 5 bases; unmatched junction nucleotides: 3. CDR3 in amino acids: CASSLGGVNEQYF. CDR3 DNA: TGTGCCAGCAGTTTAGGGGGGGTTAACGAGCAGTACTTC.

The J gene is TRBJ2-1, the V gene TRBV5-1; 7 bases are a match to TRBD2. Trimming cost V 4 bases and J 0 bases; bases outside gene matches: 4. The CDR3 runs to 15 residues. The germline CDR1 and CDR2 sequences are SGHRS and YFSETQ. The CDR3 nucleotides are TGCGCCAGCAGCAAACTAGCGTACTCCTACAATGAGCAGTTCTTC. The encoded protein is CASSKLAYSYNEQFF.

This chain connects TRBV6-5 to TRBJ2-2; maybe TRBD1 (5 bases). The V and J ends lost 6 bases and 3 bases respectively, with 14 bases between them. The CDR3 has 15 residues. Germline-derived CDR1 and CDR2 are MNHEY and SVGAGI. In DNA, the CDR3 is TGTGCCAGCAGACCTGGGGCAGCCTACACCGGGGAGCTGTTTTTT. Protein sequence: CASRPGAAYTGELFF.

In DNA, the CDR3 is TGTGCCATCAGTGAGTCGGGACTGACGCTCTTCGCGAACACCGGGGAGCTGTTTTTT. This translates into CAISESGLTLFANTGELFF. The V gene is TRBV10-3, the J gene TRBJ2-2, with a possible D match to TRBD2 (6 bases). From germline, CDR1 is ENHRY and CDR2 SYGVKD. V was shortened by 0 bases and J by 0 bases, with 17 bases between the two germline ends. The CDR3 has 19 residues.

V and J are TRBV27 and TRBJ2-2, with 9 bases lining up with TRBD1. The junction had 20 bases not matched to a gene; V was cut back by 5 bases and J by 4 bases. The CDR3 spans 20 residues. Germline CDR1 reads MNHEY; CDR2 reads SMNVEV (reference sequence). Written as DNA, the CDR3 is TGTGCCAGCAGTCCTCTAACCGGGACAGGGTGGATTTCAGGCACCGGGGAGCTGTTTTTT. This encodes CASSPLTGTGWISGTGELFF.

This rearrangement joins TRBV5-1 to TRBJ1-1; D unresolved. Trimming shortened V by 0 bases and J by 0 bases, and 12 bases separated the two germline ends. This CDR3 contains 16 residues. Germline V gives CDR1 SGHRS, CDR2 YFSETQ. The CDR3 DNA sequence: TGCGCCAGCAGCTTGGATTTGGTGGGTTTGAACACTGAAGCTTTCTTT. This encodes CASSLDLVGLNTEAFF.

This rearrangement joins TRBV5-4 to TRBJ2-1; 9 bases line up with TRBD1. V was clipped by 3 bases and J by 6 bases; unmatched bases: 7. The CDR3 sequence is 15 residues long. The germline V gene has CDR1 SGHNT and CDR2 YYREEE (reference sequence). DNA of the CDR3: TGTGCCAGCAGCTCCCCGGGACAGGGATCCAATGAGCAGTTCTTC. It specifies CASSSPGQGSNEQFF. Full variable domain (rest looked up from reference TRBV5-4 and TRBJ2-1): ETGVTQSPTHLIKTRGQQVTLRCSSQSGHNTVSWYQQALGQGPQFIFQYYREEENGRGNFPPRFSGLQFPNYSSELNVNALELDDSALYLCASSSPGQGSNEQFFGPGTRLTVL.

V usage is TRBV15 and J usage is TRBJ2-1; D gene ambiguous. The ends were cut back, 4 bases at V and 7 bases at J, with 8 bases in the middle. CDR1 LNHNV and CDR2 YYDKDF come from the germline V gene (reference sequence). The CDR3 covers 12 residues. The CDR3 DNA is TGTGCCACCAGCACAGCTCTGAATGAGCAGTTCTTC. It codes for CATSTALNEQFF.